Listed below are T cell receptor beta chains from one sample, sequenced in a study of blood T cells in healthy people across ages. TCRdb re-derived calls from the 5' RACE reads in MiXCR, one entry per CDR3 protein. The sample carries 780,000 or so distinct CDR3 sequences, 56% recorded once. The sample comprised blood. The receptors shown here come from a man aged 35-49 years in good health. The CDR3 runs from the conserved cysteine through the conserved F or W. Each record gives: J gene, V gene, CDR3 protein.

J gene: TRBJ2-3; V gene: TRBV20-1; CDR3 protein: CSASPRAGAGRRATDTQYF
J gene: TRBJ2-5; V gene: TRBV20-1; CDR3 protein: CSVYRRNNQETQYF
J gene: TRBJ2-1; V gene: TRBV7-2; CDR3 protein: CASSLAGTSGANEQFF
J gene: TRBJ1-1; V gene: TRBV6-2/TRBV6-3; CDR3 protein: CASSYPPGGNTEAFF
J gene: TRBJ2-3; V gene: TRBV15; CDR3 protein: CATSRRGSTDTQYF
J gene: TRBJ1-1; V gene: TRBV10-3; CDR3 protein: CAISDRENTEAFF
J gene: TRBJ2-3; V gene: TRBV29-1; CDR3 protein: CSAPTSGGNTDTQYF
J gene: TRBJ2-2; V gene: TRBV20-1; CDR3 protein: CSAVTGSGELFF
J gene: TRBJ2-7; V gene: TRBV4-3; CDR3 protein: CASSPGRQYYEQYF
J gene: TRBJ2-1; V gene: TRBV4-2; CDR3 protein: CASSPGLAGGWANEQFF
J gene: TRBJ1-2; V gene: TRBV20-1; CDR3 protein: CSARVGDRIHGYTF
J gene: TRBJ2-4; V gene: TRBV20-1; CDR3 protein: CSARSPTAGTDFKYF
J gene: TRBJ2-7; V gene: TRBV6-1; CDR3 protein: CASAEEGNYEQYF
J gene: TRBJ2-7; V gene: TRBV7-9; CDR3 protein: CASSRLGTSGSYEQYF
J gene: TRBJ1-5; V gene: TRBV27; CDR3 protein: CASSLRQSHQPQHF